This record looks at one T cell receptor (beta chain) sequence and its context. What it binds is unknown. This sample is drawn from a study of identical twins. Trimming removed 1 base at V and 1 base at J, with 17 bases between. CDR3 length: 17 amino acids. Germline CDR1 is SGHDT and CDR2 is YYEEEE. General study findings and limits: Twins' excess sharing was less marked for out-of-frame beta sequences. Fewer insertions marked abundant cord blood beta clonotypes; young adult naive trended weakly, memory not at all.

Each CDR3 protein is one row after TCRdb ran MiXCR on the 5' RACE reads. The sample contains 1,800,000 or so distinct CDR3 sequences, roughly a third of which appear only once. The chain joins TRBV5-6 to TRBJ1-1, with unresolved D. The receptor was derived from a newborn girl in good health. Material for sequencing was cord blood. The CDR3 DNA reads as TGTGCCAGCAGCTTGTCGGGTCGGGGAAAAAAGAACACTGAAGCTTTCTTT. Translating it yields CASSLSGRGKKNTEAFF.